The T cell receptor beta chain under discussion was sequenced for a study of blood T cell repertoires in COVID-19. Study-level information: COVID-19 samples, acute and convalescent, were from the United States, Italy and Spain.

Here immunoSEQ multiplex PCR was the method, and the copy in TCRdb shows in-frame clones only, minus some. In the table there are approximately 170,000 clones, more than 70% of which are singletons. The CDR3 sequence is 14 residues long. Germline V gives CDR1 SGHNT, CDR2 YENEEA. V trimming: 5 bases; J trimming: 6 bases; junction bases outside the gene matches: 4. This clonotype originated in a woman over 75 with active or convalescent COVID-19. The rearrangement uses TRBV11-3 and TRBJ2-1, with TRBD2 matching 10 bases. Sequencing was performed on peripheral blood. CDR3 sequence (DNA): TGTGCCAGCAGCCTGGGACTAGCGTCCAATGAGCAGTTCTTC. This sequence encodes CASSLGLASNEQFF. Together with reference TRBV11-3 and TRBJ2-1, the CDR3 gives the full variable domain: EAGVVQSPRYKIIEKKQPVAFWCNPISGHNTLYWYLQNLGQGPELLIRYENEEAVDDSQLPKDRFSAERLKGVDSTLKIQPAELGDSAVYLCASSLGLASNEQFFGPGTRLTVL.